This T cell receptor (beta chain) was profiled in a study of circulating tumor DNA in untreated peripheral T-cell lymphoma (dated by TCRdb to the early 2020s). Concerning the study at large: To follow circulating tumor DNA that carried tumor TCR clonotypes, serum samples were drawn at baseline and then repeatedly over the course of treatment.

The CDR3 sequence holds 14 residues, the cysteine and phenylalanine included. Just the 42-base CDR3 DNA is kept, in frame starting at base 1. For CDR1 and CDR2, the germline V gene lists MNHEY and SVGAGI. V loses 2 bases at its end and J loses 9 bases; junction bases beyond the gene matches: 4. General conclusions and limits of the study: Tumor-specific clonotypes were identified in under 80% of patients, from 85% to 90% of baseline tissues and approximately 70% of baseline serum samples. Of the approximately 24 patients with serial samples, roughly 38% had cleared ctDNA after two cycles, and ctDNA that was detectable after therapy showed a trend toward worse survival. ctDNA persistence did not always predict relapse, since two patients whose ctDNA stayed persistently detectable after therapy remained in remission over 10 years of follow-up.

Concerning this clone itself: Its binding antigen is unknown. No much larger clonotype is one base removed from it; base qualities were not supplied.

To monitor patients with peripheral T-cell lymphoma who were getting frontline treatment on a trial, the study applied next-generation sequencing to T-cell receptor sequences. The library came from the immunoSEQ multiplex PCR assay. Imported from immuneACCESS, the table was reduced by TCRdb to in-frame sequences with V and J called. These copies leave out some clones; in studies compared against another copy, an unresolved V gene accounts for under half, and the cause of the remainder is not known. The sample table holds 300 or so clones, of which approximately 80% were seen once. The biggest ten clones account for approximately 3.4% of the sample.

This clonotype originated in a human donor with peripheral T-cell lymphoma. What was sequenced was cell-free DNA from blood serum. The chain couples TRBV6-5 to TRBJ1-6, and 7 bases in between align with TRBD1. CDR3 reads: CASSYETGISPLHF. The DNA is as follows: TGTGCCAGCAGTTACGAGACAGGGATTTCACCCCTCCACTTT.